Sequencing of this TCR beta chain was carried out in a study of blood T cell repertoires in COVID-19. During active infection, Seattle patients enrolled and were then monitored through disease. Sequencing used immunoSEQ multiplex PCR; TCRdb keeps in-frame clones, though not all of them. The sample gives about 190,000 clones, 82% of which show up once; less than 9.5% is in the top ten. CDR1 and CDR2 (germline): SGHAT, FQNNGV. The CDR3 has 14 residues. Losses at the gene ends were 5 bases for V and 6 bases for J; bases not matched to a gene: 6. The gene calls are TRBV11-2 and TRBJ1-5; 8 nucleotides align to TRBD1. Sample: peripheral blood. The source is a woman aged 60-75 years with COVID-19, enrolled during active disease. CDR3 coding DNA: TGTGCCAGCAGCCCAACAGGGGGTGCTCAGCCCCAGCATTTT. This translates into CASSPTGGAQPQHF.